This TCR beta chain is from a study of T-cell reconstitution after alpha-beta-depleted transplantation in children. Preparing the TCRbeta library involved the use of unique molecular identifiers. TCRdb passed the PCR reads through MiXCR, listing each CDR3 protein once. Of 600,000 to 700,000 distinct CDR3 sequences detected, about 15% appear once; the ten largest clones hold approximately 1.1%. V gave up 6 bases and J gave up 4 bases, with 15 bases separating them. The CDR3 runs 14 residues. Germline V gene sequence: CDR1 MDHEN, CDR2 SYDVKM. This clonotype was counted a few times. The receptor was derived from a human donor who donated a stem cell graft to a child with acute myeloid leukemia. The sequenced sample was PBMCs from the stem cell graft donor, obtained from the stem cell graft. The chain joins TRBV28 to TRBJ1-2; D remains unclear. CDR3 loop: CASSGHLYSYGYTF. Written as DNA, the CDR3 is TGTGCCAGCAGCGGCCATCTATACTCCTATGGCTACACCTTC.